This T cell receptor beta chain was identified in a study of regulatory T cells in long-lasting Graves disease. Study-wide background: Newly diagnosed Graves' patients had under 3 months of antithyroid drugs.

Sequencing libraries for TCR beta were prepared with iRepertoire HTBI primers and Arm-PCR of CDR3 regions. The authors' processing: Sample data revealed about 60 TRBV and over twelve TRBJ segments. TCRdb ran MiXCR on the multiplex PCR reads and lists one entry per CDR3 protein. The authors' filters were not applied to this entry. The sample carries hundreds of thousands of distinct CDR3 sequences, about 17% recorded once. On this clonotype itself: One base away lies a much larger clone, so this may be a sequencing read error.

The sample's time point: newly diagnosed GD, antithyroid drugs for less than 3 months. PBMCs were the source of the RNA used for TCR sequencing. CDR3 length: 16 residues. Germline V CDR1 and CDR2: SNHLY, FYNNEI. The sample also formed part of further work on T cells in Graves' hyperthyroidism and ophthalmopathy. That report adds: A model of 13 V-J features distinguished ophthalmopathy from stable hyperthyroidism.

The origin of this receptor is a woman in her twenties or thirties with Graves disease. The sequences come from peripheral blood mononuclear cells (PBMCs), collected at new diagnosis, from a patient treated with antithyroid drugs. This chain joins TRBV2 and TRBJ2-1; perhaps D is TRBD1 or TRBD2 (5 bases each). The end of the DNA is better explained by TRBJ2-5, so the J call may be wrong. Here the CDR3 DNA reads TGTGCCAGCAGTCTCAAGGGGTGGGGGACCGGAGAGACCCAGTACTTC. It specifies CASSLKGWGTGETQYF.